Shown below are 24 T cell receptor beta chains from a single sample sequenced in a study of spatial heterogeneity in lung cancer. TCRdb reanalysed the 5' RACE reads using MiXCR and keeps one entry per CDR3 protein. The profile covers 25,000 or so distinct CDR3 sequences, with about 5.6% appearing a single time and around 21% taken by the ten largest. Time point indicated: blood at routine non-recurrence follow-up after resection. No cells were sorted before sequencing. The whole RNA sequenced was extracted from tumor, nontumor lung or frozen PBMC. Sample: PBMCs, taken at follow-up. The receptors come from a male donor with early-stage non-small cell lung cancer.

This clonotype was seen only a few times. The chain combines TRBV24-1 with TRBJ2-1; D possibly corresponds to TRBD1 (6 bases). The V and J ends lost 3 bases and 2 bases respectively, with 13 bases between them. Germline V gene sequence: CDR1 KGHDR, CDR2 SFDVKD. The CDR3 loop spans 16 amino acids. Written as DNA, the CDR3 is TGTGCCACCAGTGATCGGGACACCCCCCCCTACAATGAGCAGTTCTTC. Amino acids: CATSDRDTPPYNEQFF.

This clonotype has ten or more counts. CDR3: CASSGLAGNTGELFF. As DNA, the CDR3 is TGTGCCAGCAGTGGACTAGCGGGGAACACCGGGGAGCTGTTTTTT. The chain carries TRBV6-2 or TRBV6-3 and TRBJ2-2; 11 nucleotides agree with TRBD2. The CDR3 consists of 15 residues. Germline V gene data show CDR1 as MNHEY and CDR2 as SVGEGT. V was pared by 5 bases and J by 1 base, with 0 bases of the junction left unmatched.

The DNA of the CDR3 is TGCAGTGCTTTGGGACAGGGTCGGGGCTACACCTTC. This translates into CSALGQGRGYTF. The rearrangement uses TRBV20-1 and TRBJ1-2; TRBD1 aligns across 9 bases. After removal of 5 bases from V and 8 bases from J, the junction contained 6 bases not matched to a gene. There are 12 residues in the CDR3. Germline assignment: CDR1 DFQATT and CDR2 SNEGSKA (reference sequence).

This rearrangement joins TRBV6-2 or TRBV6-3 to TRBJ2-2, with D perhaps TRBD2 (6 bases). Germline V gene data show CDR1 as MNHEY and CDR2 as SVGEGT. The length of the CDR3 is 15 residues. V lost 2 bases, J lost 6 bases, and 13 bases lay in between. The CDR3 sequence: CASSYPGLPPGELFF. Here the CDR3 DNA reads TGTGCCAGCAGTTACCCGGGACTGCCCCCCGGGGAGCTGTTTTTT.

This clonotype has ten or more counts. V and J are TRBV6-2 or TRBV6-3 and TRBJ1-5, with D possibly being TRBD1 (5 bases). Germline-derived CDR1 and CDR2 are MNHEY and SVGEGT. This CDR3 contains 15 residues. V was shortened by 5 bases and J by 3 bases, with 14 bases between the two germline ends. DNA for the CDR3: TGTGCCAGCAGTGGGGACCCTGGAAACAATCAGCCCCAGCATTTT. Translated: CASSGDPGNNQPQHF.

This clonotype was seen at least ten times. One end of the junction is discordant with germline, which a read error may explain. The rearrangement uses TRBV29-1 and TRBJ2-7; possibly TRBD1 for D (6 bases). CDR3 length: 9 residues. CDR1 is SQVTM, CDR2 ANQGSEA, per germline. The CDR3 reads CSVGQTRRF. CDR3 DNA sequence: TGCAGCGTCGGACAGACCCGTCGCTTC.

This clonotype was counted ten times or more. This chain uses TRBV5-6 with TRBJ2-7, with D tentatively TRBD2 (5 bases). CDR1 is SGHDT, CDR2 YYEEEE, per germline. The CDR3 runs to 12 residues. Trimming removed 0 bases from V and 5 bases from J, with 6 bases in between. The CDR3 nucleotides read TGTGCCAGCAGCTTGGTCGGGGACGAGCAGTACTTC. Translating gives CASSLVGDEQYF.

Ten or more counts support this clonotype. The CDR3 is CASSLGGGSEQYF. The CDR3 region has the DNA TGTGCCAGCAGTTTAGGCGGGGGTAGCGAGCAGTACTTC. This chain joins TRBV12-3 or TRBV12-4 and TRBJ2-7; 7 bases are a match to TRBD2. The CDR3 covers 13 residues. The V gene end was trimmed by 1 base and the J gene end by 6 bases; junction bases not matched to a gene: 3.

In its sample, this clonotype was seen many times. The genes are TRBV19 and TRBJ2-5; tentatively, D is TRBD2 (5 bases). The V end was cut by 5 bases, the J end by 7 bases, with 20 bases between. Germline V gives CDR1 LNHDA, CDR2 SQIVND (reference sequence). This CDR3 contains 15 residues. The CDR3 here is CASSLALGERGTQYF. CDR3 sequence (DNA): TGTGCCAGTAGTCTGGCACTGGGCGAACGGGGGACCCAGTACTTC. Variable domain in full (rest from reference TRBV19 and TRBJ2-5): DGGITQSPKYLFRKEGQNVTLSCEQNLNHDAMYWYRQDPGQGLRLIYYSQIVNDFQKGDIAEGYSVSREKKESFPLTVTSAQKNPTAFYLCASSLALGERGTQYFGPGTRLLVL.

This clonotype was counted at least ten times. V and J are TRBV12-5 and TRBJ2-1; D is unclear. The CDR3 is made up of 13 amino acids. CDR1 is LGHNT, CDR2 FRNRAP, per germline. V dropped 1 base and J dropped 10 bases, with 11 bases sitting between them. The CDR3 nucleotides are TGTGCTAGTGGTTTGGATACCAAAGACGAGCAGTTCTTC. As protein: CASGLDTKDEQFF.

This clonotype was observed at least ten times. The chain combines TRBV6-5 with TRBJ1-1; D is perhaps TRBD1 (6 bases). The V end was cut by 1 base, the J end by 6 bases, with 15 bases between. CDR3 length equals 15 residues. Germline lookup yields CDR1 MNHEY and CDR2 SVGAGI. CDR3 sequence (DNA): TGTGCCAGCAGTTACTTCTCTACCGGACAGCCTGAAGCTTTCTTT. It yields the protein CASSYFSTGQPEAFF.

This clonotype was observed a few times. The V gene is TRBV20-1, the J gene TRBJ2-7; the D gene could be TRBD1 or TRBD2 (5 bases each). Germline V gene data show CDR1 as DFQATT and CDR2 as SNEGSKA (reference sequence). CDR3 length equals 14 residues. V lost 2 bases to trimming and J lost 4 bases, with 15 bases between them. CDR3 residues: CSARRPGAGYEQYV. CDR3 nucleotides: TGCAGTGCTAGACGCCCCGGGGCTGGGTACGAGCAGTACGTC.

The J gene is TRBJ2-3, the V gene TRBV10-3; 7 positions match TRBD1. The germline V gene encodes CDR1 ENHRY and CDR2 SYGVKD. With V trimmed by 11 bases and J by 6 bases, 17 bases remained unmatched. The length of the CDR3 is 15 residues. CDR3 sequence reads: CAAKPNRGDSDTQYF. CDR3 coding DNA: TGTGCCGCCAAACCCAACAGGGGTGATTCGGATACGCAGTATTTT.

This clonotype has at least ten counts. J is TRBJ2-1 and V is TRBV20-1; 7 nucleotides match TRBD2. J lost 9 bases, V lost 2 bases, and 10 bases had no gene match. The CDR3 sequence is 14 residues long. Germline V lookup: CDR1 DFQATT, CDR2 SNEGSKA (reference sequence). In DNA, the CDR3 is TGCAGTGCTAGAACCACTAGCGTTTCCCGTGAGCAGTTCTTC. It translates to CSARTTSVSREQFF.

This clonotype was seen repeatedly, ten times or more. This sequence joins TRBV11-2 and TRBJ2-2; D is unclear. CDR1 is SGHAT, CDR2 FQNNGV, per germline. Trimming took off 4 bases at V and 3 bases at J, with 12 bases between the two ends. There are 15 residues in the CDR3. The CDR3 DNA reads as TGTGCCAGCAGCTCTTGGGATTACTACACCGGGGAGCTGTTTTTT. Its translation: CASSSWDYYTGELFF.

This clonotype was counted at least ten times. The gene calls are TRBV7-2 and TRBJ2-1, with a possible D match to TRBD2 (6 bases). Trimming pared 0 bases from V and 5 bases from J, leaving 8 bases between. The V gene's germline CDR1 is SGHTA and CDR2 FQGNSA. The CDR3 runs to 14 residues. The CDR3 DNA reads as TGTGCCAGCAGCTTAGCTCGGACTAACAATGAGCAGTTCTTC. It encodes CASSLARTNNEQFF.

This clonotype was seen repeatedly, ten times or more. V and J are TRBV6-6 and TRBJ1-1; 11 bases are shared with TRBD1. Germline loops: CDR1 MNHNY, CDR2 SVGAGI (reference sequence). This CDR3 comprises 14 residues. V was clipped by 4 bases and J by 4 bases; unmatched bases: 2. In DNA, the CDR3 is TGTGCCAGCAGTTCCGGGACAGGGGGCACTGAAGCTTTCTTT. Translated: CASSSGTGGTEAFF.

This clonotype has ten or more counts. The chain uses TRBV28 and TRBJ2-7; the match to TRBD1 covers 8 bases. CDR3 size: 14 residues. The J segment lost 5 bases and the V segment lost 3 bases, leaving 6 bases of the junction unmatched. Germline V gene data show CDR1 as MDHEN and CDR2 as SYDVKM. The CDR3 DNA follows: TGTGCCAGCAGTTTCCAGGGGGCGGGCGACGAGCAGTACTTC. It codes for CASSFQGAGDEQYF.

This clonotype was observed a few times. The V gene is TRBV30, the J gene TRBJ2-1; 8 nucleotides align to TRBD2. CDR3 length: 14 residues. Germline CDR1 is GTSNPN and CDR2 is SVGIG (reference sequence). Trimming at V came to 2 bases and at J to 2 bases, leaving 2 bases not matched to a gene. The DNA for the CDR3 is TGTGCCTGGAGTCGTAGCGGGACCTACAATGAGCAGTTCTTC. It yields the protein CAWSRSGTYNEQFF.

On this clonotype: A much larger clone lies a single base off, so this may be a read error. The chain uses TRBV7-9 and TRBJ1-1; 9 bases are shared with TRBD1. The CDR3 sequence is 12 residues long. CDR1 is SEHNR and CDR2 is FQNEAQ in the germline V gene (reference sequence). Germline trimming cut 6 bases from V and 10 bases from J; bases unmatched to any gene: 6. CDR3 region: CASRPQDRGAFF. DNA for the CDR3: TGTGCCAGCAGACCACAGGACAGGGGAGCTTTCTTT. The full variable domain, completed using reference TRBV7-9 and TRBJ1-1, is DTGVSQNPRHKITKRGQNVTFRCDPISEHNRLYWYRQTLGQGPEFLTYFQNEAQLEKSRLLSDRFSAERPKGSFSTLEIQRTEQGDSAMYLCASRPQDRGAFFGQGTRLTVV.

This clonotype was observed at least ten times. The rearrangement joins TRBV4-1 to TRBJ2-3; possibly TRBD2 for D (6 bases). CDR3 length: 17 amino acids. The germline V gene has CDR1 MGHRA and CDR2 YSYEKL. V dropped 1 base and J dropped 3 bases, with 17 bases sitting between them. The CDR3 region is CASSQGLRGRATDTQYF. DNA for the CDR3: TGCGCCAGCAGCCAAGGTCTCCGGGGGAGAGCTACAGATACGCAGTATTTT.

Only one count was recorded for this clonotype. DNA for the CDR3: TGTGCCAGCAGCTTATTATCAGGGGTCGGTGAGACCCAGTACTTC. As protein: CASSLLSGVGETQYF. The chain employs TRBV5-5 and TRBJ2-5; D is perhaps TRBD1 (6 bases). The germline V gene encodes CDR1 SGHKS and CDR2 YYEKEE (reference sequence). The CDR3 sequence is 15 residues long. The ends were cut back, 2 bases at V and 5 bases at J, with 16 bases in the middle.

There are many counts of this clonotype. The chain has TRBV7-9 and TRBJ1-1; D perhaps matches TRBD1 (5 bases). The CDR3 runs 14 residues. Germline CDR1 SEHNR, CDR2 FQNEAQ (reference sequence). The V gene lost 5 bases and the J gene lost 4 bases, with 14 bases spanning the gap. The CDR3 region is CASSPPIGGTEAFF. The CDR3 DNA sequence: TGTGCCAGCAGCCCCCCTATTGGGGGCACTGAAGCTTTCTTT.

Only a few counts were recorded for this clonotype. CDR3 in amino acids: CASSYSRQTGDSPLHF. CDR3 coding DNA: TGTGCCAGCAGTTACTCGCGGCAGACAGGGGACTCACCCCTCCACTTT. This sequence joins TRBV6-5 and TRBJ1-6; 8 bases match TRBD1. CDR3 length equals 16 residues. Germline CDR1 reads MNHEY; CDR2 reads SVGAGI. The V gene end was trimmed by 0 bases and the J gene end by 10 bases; junction bases not matched to a gene: 8.